A single sample gave rise to the 30 T cell receptor beta chains below, sequenced in a study of shared clonotypes between healthy human individuals. Assay: immunoSEQ multiplex PCR; the TCRdb copy retains only in-frame clones and omits some. The sample lists just over 2,000,000 clones; 85% to 95% were seen once. The material sequenced was naive CD4+ T cells sorted from blood. Subset given: CD45RA+ positively selected. The receptors were gathered from a man aged 18 to 30 in good health.

The rearrangement joins TRBV18 to TRBJ2-6; 9 nucleotides agree with TRBD2. Germline V gene sequence: CDR1 KGHSH, CDR2 LQKENI. The V and J ends lost 4 bases and 0 bases, in that order; junction bases with no gene match: 13. This CDR3 spans 20 amino acids. CDR3 protein: CASSQTLAGGSSSGANVLTF. CDR3 coding DNA: TGTGCCAGCTCACAGACCCTCGCGGGGGGGTCAAGCTCTGGGGCCAACGTCCTGACTTTC.

The V and J genes are TRBV6-1 and TRBJ1-4; 7 bases are a match to TRBD1. Trimming took 6 bases from V and 2 from J; bases not matched to a gene: 3. Germline loops: CDR1 MNHNS, CDR2 SASEGT. The CDR3 totals 14 residues. The CDR3 sequence is CASREQGTNEKLFF. CDR3 nucleotide sequence: TGTGCCAGCAGAGAACAGGGGACTAATGAAAAACTGTTTTTT.

This clone was observed once. The rearrangement links TRBV5-8 to TRBJ2-5; D may be TRBD2 (5 bases). V gave up 2 bases and J gave up 7 bases, with 12 bases separating them. This CDR3 has 13 amino acids. The V gene's germline CDR1 is SGHTS and CDR2 YDEGEE. DNA of the CDR3: TGTGCCAGCAGCTTCCCGGGGTCGGGGACCCAGTACTTC. This translates into CASSFPGSGTQYF. The full variable domain, in which reference TRBV5-8 and TRBJ2-5 provide the parts outside the CDR3, is EAGVTQSPTHLIKTRGQQATLRCSPISGHTSVYWYQQALGLGLQFLLWYDEGEERNRGNFPPRFSGRQFPNYSSELNVNALELEDSALYLCASSFPGSGTQYFGPGTRLLVL.

This chain joins TRBV6-5 and TRBJ2-7, with 7 bases identical to TRBD2. Germline V gene data show CDR1 as MNHEY and CDR2 as SVGAGI. V shed 7 bases, J shed 2 bases, and the junction held 8 bases outside the gene matches. The CDR3 is 14 amino acids. This CDR3 reads CASNPSGGTYEQYF. The CDR3 coding sequence is TGTGCCAGCAACCCCTCCGGGGGGACCTACGAGCAGTACTTC.

The rearrangement uses TRBV5-6 and TRBJ1-5; D is possibly TRBD1 (6 bases). CDR1 is SGHDT, CDR2 YYEEEE, per germline. This CDR3 spans 18 amino acids. The ends were cut back, 3 bases at V and 1 base at J, with 20 bases in the middle. The CDR3 here is CASSSGTRSGLSNQPQHF. As DNA, the CDR3 is TGTGCCAGCAGCTCGGGGACACGCTCAGGGCTCAGCAATCAGCCCCAGCATTTT.

V gene TRBV9 combines with J gene TRBJ1-6; no reliable D call. Per the germline V gene, CDR1 is SGDLS and CDR2 is YYNGEE. CDR3 length: 13 residues. V was pared by 4 bases and J by 5 bases, with 7 bases between. The CDR3 here is CASSQPNNSPLHF. The CDR3 DNA follows: TGTGCCAGCAGCCAGCCGAATAATTCACCCCTCCACTTT.

This clone has only one observation. The chain is built from TRBV5-8 and TRBJ2-4; TRBD2 matches 12 bases. Germline V lookup: CDR1 SGHTS, CDR2 YDEGEE. V trimming: 1 base; J trimming: 8 bases; junction bases outside the gene matches: 13. The CDR3 consists of 18 residues. The CDR3 is CASSLTLPWTSGNDIQYF. CDR3 nucleotides: TGTGCCAGCAGCTTGACATTACCGTGGACTAGCGGGAACGACATTCAGTACTTC.

The gene calls are TRBV5-4 and TRBJ2-7; 9 bases line up with TRBD1. This CDR3 spans 14 amino acids. The trim removed 3 bases at V and 2 bases at J, leaving 3 bases unmatched. Per germline, CDR1 SGHNT and CDR2 YYREEE (reference sequence). The CDR3 region is CASSSDRGPYEQYF. For the CDR3, the DNA is TGTGCCAGCAGCTCGGACAGGGGCCCCTACGAGCAGTACTTC.

This clone is a singleton in its sample. The rearrangement joins TRBV28 to TRBJ2-7, with 9 bases matching TRBD2. The CDR3 runs to 13 residues. Germline V gene data show CDR1 as MDHEN and CDR2 as SYDVKM. V was clipped by 6 bases and J by 2 bases; unmatched bases: 2. The CDR3 here is CASRLAGPYEQYF. CDR3 nucleotide sequence: TGTGCCAGCAGACTAGCGGGTCCCTACGAGCAGTACTTC.

Notes on this clone: The same CDR3 is also encoded by other DNA sequences in this sample. The chain has TRBV18 and TRBJ2-7; possible D gene TRBD1, 5 bases. The CDR3 sequence is 14 residues long. The V and J ends lost 2 bases and 2 bases respectively, with 10 bases between them. The V gene's germline CDR1 is KGHSH and CDR2 LQKENI. CDR3 DNA: TGTGCCAGCTCACCAGGGCAGGGCGCCTACGAGCAGTACTTC. Amino acid sequence: CASSPGQGAYEQYF.

The chain couples TRBV20-1 to TRBJ1-2, with D unclear. The CDR3 contains 8 residues. CDR1 and CDR2 from the germline V gene are DFQATT and SNEGSKA (reference sequence). V was trimmed by 1 base and J by 14 bases, leaving 5 bases between them. Here the CDR3 DNA reads TGCAGTGCTAGAGCGGAGACCTTC. Residues: CSARAETF.

The V call is TRBV7-2, the J call TRBJ2-7; possibly TRBD1 or TRBD2 for D (5 bases each). Trimming cost V 1 base and J 2 bases, with 12 bases left between them. The CDR3 sequence is 15 residues long. Germline V gene sequence: CDR1 SGHTA, CDR2 FQGNSA. As DNA, the CDR3 is TGTGCCAGCAGCTTAGTTGGGACGGCAACCTACGAGCAGTACTTC. It yields the protein CASSLVGTATYEQYF.

The chain links TRBV18 to TRBJ2-2; 7 bases agree with TRBD1. CDR1 and CDR2 (germline): KGHSH, LQKENI. This CDR3 is built from 14 residues. Trimming took 3 bases from V and 7 from J; bases not matched to a gene: 5. The CDR3 DNA follows: TGTGCCAGCTCACCGGAACAGGGGATCGGGGAGCTGTTTTTT. Protein: CASSPEQGIGELFF.

The chain links TRBV5-1 to TRBJ1-1; D might be TRBD1 (5 bases). The ends were cut back, 5 bases at V and 5 bases at J, with 16 bases in the middle. Germline CDR1 SGHRS, CDR2 YFSETQ. This CDR3 region has 14 residues. The CDR3 region is CASRQMGGKTEAFF. The DNA for the CDR3 is TGCGCCAGCAGACAAATGGGGGGTAAGACTGAAGCTTTCTTT.

The genes are TRBV30 and TRBJ2-1; 7 bases are a match to TRBD1. From germline, CDR1 is GTSNPN and CDR2 SVGIG (reference sequence). J was trimmed by 3 bases and V by 2 bases; bases with no gene match: 7. The CDR3 is 15 residues long. The DNA for the CDR3 is TGTGCCTGGAGTACGAACAGGGGTCTCTACAATGAGCAGTTCTTC. Its translation: CAWSTNRGLYNEQFF.

This sequence joins TRBV5-4 and TRBJ1-2, with D perhaps TRBD1 (6 bases). Germline V gene data show CDR1 as SGHNT and CDR2 as YYREEE (reference sequence). The CDR3 runs 15 residues. Trimming cost V 4 bases and J 2 bases, with 15 bases left between them. This CDR3 is CASSPFGGANYGYTF. Written as DNA, the CDR3 is TGTGCCAGCAGCCCCTTCGGGGGCGCGAACTATGGCTACACCTTC.

This sequence joins TRBV4-1 and TRBJ2-3, with D tentatively TRBD2 (6 bases). With 4 bases removed from V and 0 bases from J, the gap between germline ends came to 11 bases. The CDR3 sequence is 15 residues long. CDR1 and CDR2 (germline): MGHRA, YSYEKL. The CDR3 region is CASSPAGSSTDTQYF. The CDR3 DNA is TGCGCCAGCAGCCCCGCGGGGTCCAGCACAGATACGCAGTATTTT.

In the case of this clone: The sample has other DNA sequences that encode this CDR3 too. The V call is TRBV18, the J call TRBJ2-5; D remains unclear. With 5 bases removed from V and 0 bases from J, the gap between germline ends came to 4 bases. The CDR3 length is 12 residues. Per the germline V gene, CDR1 is KGHSH and CDR2 is LQKENI. This CDR3 is CASSVYQETQYF. CDR3 bases: TGTGCCAGCTCAGTGTACCAAGAGACCCAGTACTTC.

The chain carries TRBV6-5 and TRBJ2-1; D remains unclear. Germline assignment: CDR1 MNHEY and CDR2 SVGAGI. With 0 bases removed from V and 4 bases from J, the gap between germline ends came to 10 bases. The CDR3 extends over 15 amino acids. Written as DNA, the CDR3 is TGTGCCAGCAGTTACTCCGGCGAGAAATACAATGAGCAGTTCTTC. Translating gives CASSYSGEKYNEQFF.

To note about this clone: Other nucleotide sequences from this sample produce the same CDR3. This rearrangement joins TRBV6-5 to TRBJ2-5; D gene ambiguous. Trimming left V 0 bases short and J 5 bases short, with 7 bases between. CDR3 length: 13 residues. From germline, CDR1 is MNHEY and CDR2 SVGAGI. CDR3 coding DNA: TGTGCCAGCAGTTACTCGACGAGGGAGACCCAGTACTTC. This sequence encodes CASSYSTRETQYF.

V and J are TRBV4-2 and TRBJ2-7; the match to TRBD2 covers 8 bases. Looked up from germline, CDR1 is LGHNA and CDR2 is YNFKEQ. J lost 2 bases, V lost 3 bases, and 3 bases had no gene match. The CDR3 has 14 residues. The CDR3 DNA reads TGTGCCAGCAGCCACCCCGGGGGGGCCTACGAGCAGTACTTC. Amino acids: CASSHPGGAYEQYF.

This chain links TRBV1 with TRBJ2-5; the table's D gene call, TRBD2, was not cross checked with the DNA. TRBV1 is classified as a pseudogene. The CDR3 is 13 amino acids. The CDR3 bases are TGCACCAGCAGCCGGACTAGCCAAGAGACCCAGTACTTC. This translates into CTSSRTSQETQYF.

The J gene is TRBJ1-2, the V gene TRBV5-6, with D uncertain. The V gene lost 0 bases and the J gene lost 8 bases, with 14 bases spanning the gap. The CDR3 loop spans 14 amino acids. Germline CDR1 SGHDT, CDR2 YYEEEE. In nucleotides, the CDR3 is TGTGCCAGCAGCTTGGATACCCAGTCGTGGGGCTACACCTTC. Its translation is CASSLDTQSWGYTF.

The chain has TRBV30 and TRBJ1-3; 9 bases are a match to TRBD1. Trimming at V came to 5 bases and at J to 4 bases, leaving 3 bases not matched to a gene. The CDR3 consists of 13 residues. The germline CDR1 and CDR2 sequences are GTSNPN and SVGIG (reference sequence). CDR3 nucleotide sequence: TGTGCCTGGCACAGGGGGCTGGGAAACACCATATATTTT. Translation: CAWHRGLGNTIYF.

This clone came up once. The CDR3 region is CASSPQGFTGELFF. As DNA, the CDR3 is TGTGCCAGCAGTCCTCAGGGATTCACCGGGGAGCTGTTTTTT. The chain has TRBV6-6 and TRBJ2-2, with TRBD1 as a possible D gene (5 bases). The CDR3 runs to 14 residues. The germline gives CDR1 MNHNY, CDR2 SVGAGI (reference sequence). V lost 5 bases and J 4 bases, leaving 11 bases between the germline ends.

The rearrangement joins TRBV18 to TRBJ1-2, with TRBD1 matching over 7 bases. This CDR3 is built from 15 residues. V shed 0 bases and J 4 bases; nucleotides not matched to a gene: 5. The germline V gene has CDR1 KGHSH and CDR2 LQKENI. CDR3 nucleotides: TGTGCCAGCTCACCACCCACAGGGGAGGGCTATGGCTACACCTTC. It yields the protein CASSPPTGEGYGYTF.

The V call is TRBV27, the J call TRBJ2-5; D is ambiguous. Germline V CDR1 and CDR2: MNHEY, SMNVEV (reference sequence). The CDR3 is made up of 9 amino acids. Trimming shortened V by 3 bases and J by 12 bases, and 5 bases separated the two germline ends. The CDR3 bases are TGTGCCAGCAGTTTCCACGAGTACTTC. This translates into CASSFHEYF.

CDR3 residues: CASSSTTGISYNSPLHF. The CDR3 region has the DNA TGCGCCAGCAGCTCCACGACAGGGATCTCCTATAATTCACCCCTCCACTTT. The chain links TRBV5-1 to TRBJ1-6; 7 bases map to TRBD1. The CDR3 contains 17 residues. CDR1 SGHRS and CDR2 YFSETQ come from the germline V gene. Trimming at V came to 3 bases and at J to 0 bases, leaving 6 bases not matched to a gene.

The chain has TRBV6-6 and TRBJ1-4; TRBD1 matches 11 bases. V was clipped by 4 bases and J by 7 bases; unmatched bases: 5. This CDR3 has 15 residues. Germline CDR1 MNHNY, CDR2 SVGAGI (reference sequence). The CDR3 DNA is TGTGCCAGCAGTTGGACAGGGGGCCAGGGTGAAAAACTGTTTTTT. Encoded protein: CASSWTGGQGEKLFF.

On this clone: This sample includes further DNA sequences coding for the same CDR3. The chain combines TRBV18 with TRBJ1-3, with a weak D call TRBD1 (5 bases). Germline CDR1 KGHSH, CDR2 LQKENI. The ends were cut back, 3 bases at V and 2 bases at J, with 11 bases in the middle. This CDR3 is 15 amino acids long. CDR3 nucleotide sequence: TGTGCCAGCTCACCCCCAGGGTTGCCTGGAAACACCATATATTTT. Translation: CASSPPGLPGNTIYF.